Below are 31 T cell receptor beta chains sequenced from a single sample in a study of T cell clonality in common variable immunodeficiency. The assay was immunoSEQ multiplex PCR, and TCRdb's table has in-frame clones only and misses some. This record lists tens of thousands of clones, none seen once only, and the top ten clones contain about 1.5%. The specimen sequenced was peripheral blood mononuclear cells. These receptor sequences come from a person aged 18 to 75 in good health.

Many counts were recorded for this clone. The read falls 3 residues short of the CDR3 end, and the missing part is taken from the germline J gene. V usage is TRBV6-2 or TRBV6-3 and J usage is TRBJ1-1; TRBD1 might be the D (6 bases). V lost 6 bases and J 6 bases, leaving 14 bases between the germline ends. The CDR3 runs to 13 residues. Germline lookup yields CDR1 MNHEY and CDR2 SVGEGT. Here the CDR3 reads CASSQDSYAEAFF. The CDR3 bases that were read are TGTGCCAGCAGCCAGGACAGTTATGCTGAA.

In its sample, this clone was seen many times. The read terminates 3 residues before the CDR3 end, so the remaining end is supplied by the germline J gene. The J gene is TRBJ2-5, the V gene TRBV5-1; the match to TRBD1 covers 9 bases. Germline V lookup: CDR1 SGHRS, CDR2 YFSETQ. After removal of 3 bases from V and 0 bases from J, the junction contained 3 bases not matched to a gene. The CDR3 length is 15 residues. CDR3 DNA, as far as it was read: TGCGCCAGCAGCTACGGGACAGGGTACCAAGAGACC. Translation gives CASSYGTGYQET. In full, the CDR3 reads CASSYGTGYQETQYF.

About this clone: The read finishes 3 residues shy of the CDR3 end, and the germline J gene is used to complete it. This chain connects TRBV7-2 to TRBJ2-5, with 7 nucleotides matching TRBD2. This CDR3 has 14 amino acids. The germline gives CDR1 SGHTA, CDR2 FQGNSA. J was trimmed by 5 bases and V by 5 bases; bases with no gene match: 8. The CDR3 is CASSKGRAVETQYF. CDR3 DNA, as far as it was read: TGTGCCAGCAGCAAGGGGAGGGCCGTGGAGACC.

This clone was counted ten times or more. The read ends 3 residues shy of where the CDR3 ends; the end is completed using the germline J gene. The gene calls are TRBV4-2 and TRBJ2-1; no definite D call. This CDR3 region has 15 residues. The V end was cut by 0 bases, the J end by 6 bases, with 12 bases between. Germline lookup yields CDR1 LGHNA and CDR2 YNFKEQ. The CDR3 sequence is CASSQDESAVNEQFF. The covered CDR3 bases are TGTGCCAGCAGCCAAGATGAAAGTGCGGTCAATGAG.

This clone was observed at least ten times. The sequenced fragment ends 3 residues before the CDR3 boundary, so the rest is inferred from the germline J gene. The chain combines TRBV29-1 with TRBJ2-5; the D is unclear. Germline loops: CDR1 SQVTM, CDR2 ANQGSEA. This CDR3 spans 12 amino acids. The ends were cut back, 6 bases at V and 5 bases at J, with 13 bases in the middle. Here the CDR3 reads CSVFIGYETQYF. CDR3 bases read: TGCAGCGTCTTCATAGGGTACGAGACC.

This clone has ten or more counts. The covered CDR3 bases are TGCGCCAGCAGTACCGGGACAGGACTCAAAAACATT. Amino acid sequence: CASSTGTGLKNI. The entire CDR3 protein is CASSTGTGLKNIQYF. This chain uses TRBV10-1 with TRBJ2-4; the match to TRBD1 covers 8 bases. The CDR3 end is not reached by the read, which stops 3 residues before it; the germline J gene fills it in. Germline trimming cut 5 bases from V and 3 bases from J; bases unmatched to any gene: 6. The CDR3 length is 15 residues. The germline V gene has CDR1 WNHNN and CDR2 SYGVQD (reference sequence).

This clone was detected many times. The read halts 3 residues ahead of the CDR3 end, with the missing end drawn from the germline J gene. This chain connects TRBV5-1 to TRBJ2-3, with D possibly being TRBD2 (7 bases). The CDR3 has 14 amino acids. V was cut by 4 bases and J by 5 bases, with 14 bases left in between. Germline CDR1 reads SGHRS; CDR2 reads YFSETQ. CDR3 residues: CASSGSGGEDTQYF. The part of the CDR3 DNA that was read is TGCGCCAGCAGCGGTTCGGGGGGCGAAGATACG.

In this sample, this clone turned up many times. Read sequence stops 3 residues before the CDR3 end, and the germline J gene provides the missing end. This chain joins TRBV20-1 and TRBJ2-5; no reliable D call. Germline lookup yields CDR1 DFQATT and CDR2 SNEGSKA (reference sequence). This CDR3 contains 14 residues. Trimming left V 4 bases short and J 6 bases short, with 18 bases between. The covered CDR3 bases are TGCAGTGCTATGCCCCCTAGTAGTCTTAAGACC. This translates into CSAMPPSSLKT. The full CDR3 reads CSAMPPSSLKTQYF.

With respect to this clone: The CDR3 end is not reached by the read, which stops 3 residues before it; the germline J gene fills it in. V gene TRBV20-1 combines with J gene TRBJ2-7; 8 nucleotides match TRBD2. The CDR3 loop spans 13 amino acids. The V gene end was trimmed by 2 bases and the J gene end by 5 bases; junction bases not matched to a gene: 5. In germline, CDR1 is DFQATT, CDR2 SNEGSKA (reference sequence). This chain's CDR3 is CSARTPGLDEQYF. CDR3 DNA, as far as it was read: TGCAGTGCTAGAACCCCGGGACTAGACGAG.

This clone was observed at least ten times. The read halts 3 residues ahead of the CDR3 end, with the missing end drawn from the germline J gene. The gene calls are TRBV20-1 and TRBJ2-3; 12 nucleotides match TRBD2. The germline V gene has CDR1 DFQATT and CDR2 SNEGSKA (reference sequence). V lost 3 bases and J lost 3; bases outside the gene matches: 10. The CDR3 is 17 residues long. The sequenced part of the CDR3 DNA is TGCAGTGCTAGTCGTCTAGCGGGAGGGCCGCGGACAGATACG. Its translation: CSASRLAGGPRTDT. The full CDR3 protein is CSASRLAGGPRTDTQYF.

This clone was seen at least ten times. The observed sequence ends 3 residues before the CDR3 terminus, with the missing tail filled in from the germline J gene. The V call is TRBV5-4, the J call TRBJ2-1; 12 nucleotides agree with TRBD2. The V gene end was trimmed by 3 bases and the J gene end by 4 bases; junction bases not matched to a gene: 2. The CDR3 totals 15 residues. In germline, CDR1 is SGHNT, CDR2 YYREEE (reference sequence). The CDR3 bases that were read are TGTGCCAGCAGCTCGACTAGCGGGAGTTACAATGAG. Translating gives CASSSTSGSYNE. The entire CDR3 protein reads CASSSTSGSYNEQFF.

This clone was detected a few times. The read gets to within 3 residues of the CDR3 end, and the germline J gene fills in the rest. The V and J genes are TRBV2 and TRBJ1-1; the D is unclear. The germline V and J ends were trimmed by 5 bases and 1 base, with 8 bases remaining between them. From germline, CDR1 is SNHLY and CDR2 FYNNEI. The CDR3 sequence is 13 residues long. The CDR3 bases that were read are TGTGCCAGCAGTAAAACACCGAACACTGAA. It codes for CASSKTPNTE. The CDR3, in full, reads CASSKTPNTEAFF.

There are a few counts of this clone. The sequence runs out 3 residues before the end of the CDR3; the remainder is reconstructed from the germline J gene. The chain joins TRBV5-1 to TRBJ2-1; 10 bases are shared with TRBD2. The CDR3 totals 15 residues. Trimming at V came to 3 bases and at J to 6 bases, leaving 6 bases not matched to a gene. Germline V lookup: CDR1 SGHRS, CDR2 YFSETQ. The CDR3 loop is CASSYTSGNGNEQFF. The part of the CDR3 DNA that was read is TGCGCCAGCAGCTACACTAGCGGGAACGGCAATGAG.

This clone was seen repeatedly, ten times or more. The sequenced fragment ends 3 residues before the CDR3 boundary, so the rest is inferred from the germline J gene. The chain links TRBV18 to TRBJ2-7; weak D call: TRBD1 (5 bases). Germline loops: CDR1 KGHSH, CDR2 LQKENI. The CDR3 extends over 13 amino acids. Trimming stripped 3 bases from V and 5 bases from J, with 11 bases between. The sequenced CDR3 bases are TGTGCCAGCTCACCTGGGGCTGAACACGAG. The encoded protein is CASSPGAEHE. The complete CDR3 protein is CASSPGAEHEQYF.

Many counts were recorded for this clone. The CDR3 goes on 3 residues after the read ends, and that part is filled in from the germline J gene. V usage is TRBV5-1 and J usage is TRBJ2-2; D might be TRBD2 (6 bases). V lost 7 bases, J lost 4 bases, and 14 bases lay in between. The germline V gene has CDR1 SGHRS and CDR2 YFSETQ. This CDR3 contains 14 residues. Partial CDR3 DNA: TGCGCCAGCGTTGGGGGGACCGGCACCGGGGAG. It specifies CASVGGTGTGE. The whole CDR3 sequence reads CASVGGTGTGELFF.

This clone has ten or more counts. The DNA ends 3 residues before the CDR3 does, and the rest of the CDR3 is filled in from the germline J gene. V gene TRBV5-4 combines with J gene TRBJ1-1; TRBD1 agrees at 7 bases. CDR1 is SGHNT and CDR2 is YYREEE in the germline V gene (reference sequence). The CDR3 sequence is 15 residues long. J was trimmed by 2 bases and V by 1 base; bases with no gene match: 5. CDR3 bases read: TGTGCCAGCAGCTTGATAGGGGGCACAAACACTGAA. This encodes CASSLIGGTNTE. The CDR3, in full, reads CASSLIGGTNTEAFF.

Worth noting for this clone: The read finishes 3 residues shy of the CDR3 end, and the germline J gene is used to complete it. The chain is built from TRBV18 and TRBJ2-7; 7 positions match TRBD1. The ends lost 3 bases at V and 2 bases at J; junction bases unmatched: 7. This CDR3 comprises 15 residues. Germline V gene sequence: CDR1 KGHSH, CDR2 LQKENI. CDR3 amino acids: CASSPDRTSTYEQYF. The CDR3 bases that were read are TGTGCCAGCTCACCGGACAGGACAAGTACCTACGAG.

This clone was picked up a small number of times. The CDR3 end falls 3 residues outside the read, so it is completed with the germline J gene. This chain uses TRBV19 with TRBJ1-5; D perhaps matches TRBD1 (5 bases). This CDR3 has 15 amino acids. V was trimmed by 1 base and J by 6 bases, leaving 13 bases between them. Per germline, CDR1 LNHDA and CDR2 SQIVND (reference sequence). The CDR3 loop is CASSIGGGVGQPQHF. CDR3 bases read: TGTGCCAGTAGTATAGGGGGAGGGGTTGGTCAGCCC.

This clone was seen many times. With the read ending 3 residues before the CDR3 end, the germline J gene is used to fill in that end. The rearrangement links TRBV12-3 or TRBV12-4 to TRBJ2-7; TRBD1 matches at 9 bases. CDR3 size: 14 residues. V gave up 5 bases and J gave up 5 bases; unmatched junction bases: 7. The DNA read from the CDR3 is TGTGCCAGCAGTCGGACAGGGGTAGTTGACGAG. This sequence encodes CASSRTGVVDE. The complete CDR3 reads CASSRTGVVDEQYF.

This clone was counted ten times or more. The DNA ends 3 residues before the CDR3 does, and the rest of the CDR3 is filled in from the germline J gene. The genes are TRBV5-1 and TRBJ2-7; TRBD2 matches 11 bases. The V segment lost 0 bases and the J segment 3 bases; nucleotides outside the gene matches: 2. The CDR3 sequence is 15 residues long. From germline, CDR1 is SGHRS and CDR2 YFSETQ. The CDR3 loop is CASSLEGLADYEQYF. Partial CDR3 DNA: TGCGCCAGCAGCTTGGAGGGACTAGCGGACTACGAG.

This clone was detected ten times or more. The missing CDR3 end, 3 residues past where the read stops, is filled in from the germline J gene. The chain joins TRBV20-1 to TRBJ2-1, with D perhaps TRBD1 (5 bases). V shed 3 bases and J shed 5 bases, with 17 bases lying between them. This CDR3 has 15 amino acids. CDR1 is DFQATT and CDR2 is SNEGSKA in the germline V gene (reference sequence). The CDR3 region is CSASPQGYHHNEQFF. Incomplete CDR3 DNA: TGCAGTGCTAGCCCCCAGGGTTACCACCACAATGAG.

Turning to this clone: The read ends 3 residues early relative to the CDR3; the germline J gene fills the gap. The J gene is TRBJ2-5, the V gene TRBV29-1, with D possibly TRBD2 on 5 matching bases. CDR1 is SQVTM and CDR2 is ANQGSEA in the germline V gene. Trimming removed 2 bases from V and 5 bases from J, with 12 bases in between. This CDR3 is 13 amino acids long. The CDR3 DNA, read in part, is TGCAGCGTTGAACGGCAAGGCGGGGAGACC. Residues: CSVERQGGET. The entire CDR3 sequence reads CSVERQGGETQYF. The full variable domain, its missing parts supplied by reference TRBV29-1 and TRBJ2-5, is SAVISQKPSRDICQRGTSLTIQCQVDSQVTMMFWYRQQPGQSLTLIATANQGSEATYESGFVIDKFPISRPNLTFSTLTVSNMSPEDSSIYLCSVERQGGETQYFGPGTRLLVL.

This clone was counted at least ten times. Read data end 3 residues before the CDR3 end; the end is taken from the germline J gene. The rearrangement links TRBV29-1 to TRBJ2-5, with TRBD1 identical over 9 bases. This CDR3 is 12 amino acids long. The V gene's germline CDR1 is SQVTM and CDR2 ANQGSEA. The ends lost 6 bases at V and 3 bases at J; junction bases unmatched: 2. The CDR3 sequence: CSVGTGKETQYF. The CDR3 DNA, read in part, is TGCAGCGTAGGGACAGGGAAAGAGACC.

This clone has at least ten counts. The read terminates 3 residues ahead of where the CDR3 ends, so the germline J gene completes it. This chain uses TRBV27 with TRBJ2-1; TRBD2 aligns across 7 bases. V gave up 0 bases and J gave up 2 bases; unmatched junction bases: 4. Germline V gene lookup returns CDR1 MNHEY and CDR2 SMNVEV (reference sequence). CDR3 length: 16 residues. CDR3 DNA (partial): TGTGCCAGCAGTTTATCGTCAGCGGGGACCTACAATGAG. Translation gives CASSLSSAGTYNE. The whole CDR3 sequence is CASSLSSAGTYNEQFF.

Turning to this clone: Sequencing ends 3 residues short of the CDR3 end; the germline J gene provides the rest. The chain couples TRBV18 to TRBJ2-6, with TRBD1 matching 9 bases. The CDR3 is 17 residues long. Germline values: CDR1 KGHSH, CDR2 LQKENI. J was trimmed by 4 bases and V by 4 bases; bases with no gene match: 8. The part of the CDR3 DNA that was read is TGTGCCAGCTCACTAACAGGGGGCGCGTTCGGGGCCAACGTC. Residues: CASSLTGGAFGANV. The whole CDR3 is CASSLTGGAFGANVLTF.

This clone was observed many times. Read coverage stops 3 residues before the CDR3 terminus; the germline J gene supplies the remainder. The V gene is TRBV5-1, the J gene TRBJ1-6; 7 bases line up with TRBD1. The ends lost 3 bases at V and 5 bases at J; junction bases unmatched: 11. Germline V gene sequence: CDR1 SGHRS, CDR2 YFSETQ. The CDR3 totals 17 residues. This CDR3 reads CASSSSGTAENNSPLHF. The CDR3 DNA, read in part, is TGCGCCAGCAGCTCCTCCGGGACAGCTGAGAATAATTCACCC. The whole variable domain, filled in from reference TRBV5-1 and TRBJ1-6, reads KAGVTQTPRYLIKTRGQQVTLSCSPISGHRSVSWYQQTPGQGLQFLFEYFSETQRNKGNFPGRFSGRQFSNSRSEMNVSTLELGDSALYLCASSSSGTAENNSPLHFGNGTRLTVT.

This clone was counted only a few times. The missing CDR3 end, 3 residues past where the read stops, is filled in from the germline J gene. V gene TRBV27 combines with J gene TRBJ2-7, with D possibly TRBD1 on 6 matching bases. The CDR3 covers 13 residues. V was trimmed by 4 bases and J by 6 bases, leaving 13 bases between them. Germline CDR1 and CDR2: MNHEY and SMNVEV (reference sequence). The CDR3 loop reads CASSYRDLGEQYF. The part of the CDR3 DNA that was read is TGTGCCAGCAGTTACAGGGATTTGGGCGAG.

This clone was detected many times. The read finishes 3 residues shy of the CDR3 end, and the germline J gene is used to complete it. The chain combines TRBV24-1 with TRBJ2-5; 9 bases are shared with TRBD2. The germline gives CDR1 KGHDR, CDR2 SFDVKD. V lost 3 bases and J lost 2; bases outside the gene matches: 0. CDR3 length: 14 amino acids. CDR3 region: CATSDTSGQETQYF. The part of the CDR3 DNA that was read is TGTGCCACCAGTGATACTAGCGGGCAAGAGACC.

This clone was picked up many times. The read halts 3 residues ahead of the CDR3 end, with the missing end drawn from the germline J gene. The chain carries TRBV18 and TRBJ1-2, with TRBD1 as a possible D gene (5 bases). Germline lookup yields CDR1 KGHSH and CDR2 LQKENI. This CDR3 has 14 amino acids. V was cut by 5 bases and J by 5 bases, with 15 bases left in between. The CDR3 region is CASSSRTRLYGYTF. Partial CDR3 DNA: TGTGCCAGCTCAAGTCGGACAAGACTGTATGGC.

This clone has a handful of counts. The missing CDR3 end, 3 residues past where the read stops, is filled in from the germline J gene. The V call is TRBV5-1, the J call TRBJ2-5; TRBD1 matches at 8 bases. Per germline, CDR1 SGHRS and CDR2 YFSETQ. This CDR3 spans 16 amino acids. V lost 5 bases and J lost 0; bases outside the gene matches: 9. CDR3 residues: CASSSTGGIDQETQYF. The DNA read from the CDR3 is TGCGCCAGCAGTAGTACAGGGGGGATAGACCAAGAGACC.

This clone was found many times. CDR3 residues: CAWSARHVNQPQHF. The sequenced CDR3 bases are TGTGCCTGGAGTGCGAGACACGTCAATCAGCCC. The V and J genes are TRBV30 and TRBJ1-5; D gene unclear. The read gets to within 3 residues of the CDR3 end, and the germline J gene fills in the rest. CDR1 and CDR2 from the germline V gene are GTSNPN and SVGIG (reference sequence). The V gene lost 1 base and the J gene lost 3 bases, with 10 bases spanning the gap. The CDR3 has 14 amino acids.